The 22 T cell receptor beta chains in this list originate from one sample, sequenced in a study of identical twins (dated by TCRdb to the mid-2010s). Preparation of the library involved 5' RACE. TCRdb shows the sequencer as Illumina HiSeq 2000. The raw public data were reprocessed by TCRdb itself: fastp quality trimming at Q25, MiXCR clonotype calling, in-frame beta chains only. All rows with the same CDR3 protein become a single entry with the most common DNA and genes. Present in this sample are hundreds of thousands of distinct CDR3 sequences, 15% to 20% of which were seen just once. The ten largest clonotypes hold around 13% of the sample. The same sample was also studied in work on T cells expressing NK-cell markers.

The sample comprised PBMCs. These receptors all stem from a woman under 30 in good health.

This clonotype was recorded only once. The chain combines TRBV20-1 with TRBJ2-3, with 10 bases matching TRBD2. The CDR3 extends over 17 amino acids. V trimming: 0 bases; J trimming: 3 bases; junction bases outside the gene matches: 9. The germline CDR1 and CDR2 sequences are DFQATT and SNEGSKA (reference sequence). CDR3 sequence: CSARDPKREGPTDTQYF. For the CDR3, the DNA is TGCAGTGCTAGAGATCCGAAGCGGGAGGGCCCAACAGATACGCAGTATTTT.

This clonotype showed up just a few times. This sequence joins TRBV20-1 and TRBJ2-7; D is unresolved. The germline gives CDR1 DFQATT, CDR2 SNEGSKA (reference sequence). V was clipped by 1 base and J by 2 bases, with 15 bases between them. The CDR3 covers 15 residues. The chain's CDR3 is CSARGAFLFPYEQYF. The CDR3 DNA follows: TGCAGTGCTAGAGGTGCCTTCCTTTTCCCCTACGAGCAGTACTTC.

The CDR3 loop is CASSFTSLGTQETQYF. As DNA, the CDR3 is TGTGCCAGCAGCTTTACGTCGCTTGGGACCCAAGAGACCCAGTACTTC. V is TRBV7-6 and J is TRBJ2-5; D is perhaps TRBD1 or TRBD2 (5 bases each). The CDR3 has 16 amino acids. The V end was cut by 3 bases, the J end by 1 base, with 15 bases between. From germline, CDR1 is SGHVS and CDR2 FNYEAQ. Together with reference TRBV7-6 and TRBJ2-5, the CDR3 gives the full variable domain: GAGVSQSPRYKVTKRGQDVALRCDPISGHVSLYWYRQALGQGPEFLTYFNYEAQQDKSGLPNDRFSAERPEGSISTLTIQRTEQRDSAMYRCASSFTSLGTQETQYFGPGTRLLVL.

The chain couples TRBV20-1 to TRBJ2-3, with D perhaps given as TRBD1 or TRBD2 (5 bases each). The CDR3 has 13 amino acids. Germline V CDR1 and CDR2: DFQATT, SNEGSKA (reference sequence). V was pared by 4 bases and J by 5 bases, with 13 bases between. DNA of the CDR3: TGCAGTGCTATCAGGGTCAGCGGAGATACGCAGTATTTT. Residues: CSAIRVSGDTQYF.

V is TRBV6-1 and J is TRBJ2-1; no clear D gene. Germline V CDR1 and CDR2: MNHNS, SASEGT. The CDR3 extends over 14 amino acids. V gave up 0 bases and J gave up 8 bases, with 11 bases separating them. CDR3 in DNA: TGTGCCAGCAGTGAAGCGCTAGTCCAGGATGAGCAGTTCTTC. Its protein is CASSEALVQDEQFF.

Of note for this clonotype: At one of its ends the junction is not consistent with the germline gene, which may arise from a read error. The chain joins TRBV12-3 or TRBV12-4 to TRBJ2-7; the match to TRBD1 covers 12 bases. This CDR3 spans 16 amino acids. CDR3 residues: CASSSTGTGGRYDQYF. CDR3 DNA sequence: TGTGCCAGCAGTTCCACCGGGACAGGGGGCCGCTACGACCAGTACTTC.

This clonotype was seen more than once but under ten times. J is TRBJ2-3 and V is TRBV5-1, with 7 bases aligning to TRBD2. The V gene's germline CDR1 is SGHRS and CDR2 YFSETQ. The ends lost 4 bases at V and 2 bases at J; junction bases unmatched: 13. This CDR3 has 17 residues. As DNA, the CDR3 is TGCGCCAGCAGCCCGACCTTCCCCAGCGGGGCCACAGATACGCAGTATTTT. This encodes CASSPTFPSGATDTQYF.

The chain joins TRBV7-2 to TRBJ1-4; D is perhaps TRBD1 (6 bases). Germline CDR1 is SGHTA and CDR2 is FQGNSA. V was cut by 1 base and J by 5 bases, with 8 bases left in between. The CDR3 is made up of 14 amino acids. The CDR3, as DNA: TGTGCCAGCAGCTTAGAGGGGGGAAATGAAAAACTGTTTTTT. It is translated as CASSLEGGNEKLFF.

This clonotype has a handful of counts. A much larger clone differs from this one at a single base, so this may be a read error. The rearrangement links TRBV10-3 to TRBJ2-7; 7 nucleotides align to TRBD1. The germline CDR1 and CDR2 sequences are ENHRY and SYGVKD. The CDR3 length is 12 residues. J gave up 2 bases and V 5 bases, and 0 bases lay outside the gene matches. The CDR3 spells CAISQGAYEQYF. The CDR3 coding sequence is TGTGCCATCAGTCAGGGGGCCTACGAGCAGTACTTC.

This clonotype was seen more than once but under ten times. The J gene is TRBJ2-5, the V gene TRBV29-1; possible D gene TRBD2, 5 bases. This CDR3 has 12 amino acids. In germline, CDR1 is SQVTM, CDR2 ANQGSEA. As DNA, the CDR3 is TGCACCACCAGAGAGGGTGGGGAGACCCAGTACTTC. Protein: CTTREGGETQYF.

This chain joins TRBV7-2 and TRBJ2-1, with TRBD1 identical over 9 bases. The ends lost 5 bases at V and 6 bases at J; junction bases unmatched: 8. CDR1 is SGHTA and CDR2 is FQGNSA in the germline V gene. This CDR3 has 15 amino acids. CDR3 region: CASSVPGTGRNEQFF. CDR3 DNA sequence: TGTGCCAGCAGCGTACCCGGGACAGGGCGCAATGAGCAGTTCTTC.

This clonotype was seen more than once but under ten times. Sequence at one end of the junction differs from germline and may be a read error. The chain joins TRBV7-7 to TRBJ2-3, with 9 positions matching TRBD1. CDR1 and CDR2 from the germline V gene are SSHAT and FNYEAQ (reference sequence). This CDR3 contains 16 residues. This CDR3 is CASSPSWTGGTDTQYF. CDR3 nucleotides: TGTGCTAGCAGCCCATCCTGGACAGGGGGCACAGATACGCAGTATTTT.

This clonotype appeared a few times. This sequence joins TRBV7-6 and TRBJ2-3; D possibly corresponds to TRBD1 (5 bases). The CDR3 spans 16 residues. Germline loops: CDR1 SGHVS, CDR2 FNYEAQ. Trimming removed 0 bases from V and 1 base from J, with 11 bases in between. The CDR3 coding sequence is TGTGCCAGCAGCTTAGCGGTGAAAGGGGGCACAGATACGCAGTATTTT. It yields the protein CASSLAVKGGTDTQYF.

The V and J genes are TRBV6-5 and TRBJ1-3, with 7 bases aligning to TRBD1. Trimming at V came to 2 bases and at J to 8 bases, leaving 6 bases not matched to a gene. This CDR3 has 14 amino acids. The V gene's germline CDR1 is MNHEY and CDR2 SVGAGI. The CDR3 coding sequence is TGTGCCAGCAGTTACCATGGGCAGGGGGACACCATATATTTT. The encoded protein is CASSYHGQGDTIYF.

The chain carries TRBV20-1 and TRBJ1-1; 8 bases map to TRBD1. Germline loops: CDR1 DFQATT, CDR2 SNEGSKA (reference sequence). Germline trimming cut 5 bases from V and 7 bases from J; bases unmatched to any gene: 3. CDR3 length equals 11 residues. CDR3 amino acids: CSARTGSEAFF. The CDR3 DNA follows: TGCAGTGCTCGGACAGGGAGTGAAGCTTTCTTT.

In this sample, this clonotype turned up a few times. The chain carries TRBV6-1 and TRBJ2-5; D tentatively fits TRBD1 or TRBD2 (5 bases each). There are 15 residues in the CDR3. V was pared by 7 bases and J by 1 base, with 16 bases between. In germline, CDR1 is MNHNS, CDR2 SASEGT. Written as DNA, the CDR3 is TGTGCCAGCACCACCCTATCGGGGACCCAAGAGACCCAGTACTTC. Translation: CASTTLSGTQETQYF.

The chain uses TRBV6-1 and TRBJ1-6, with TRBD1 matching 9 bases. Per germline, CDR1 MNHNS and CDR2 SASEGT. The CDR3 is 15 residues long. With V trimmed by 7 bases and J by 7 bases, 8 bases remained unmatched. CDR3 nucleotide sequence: TGTGCCAGCACCGACCCCGGGACAGGGAATTCACCCCTCCACTTT. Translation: CASTDPGTGNSPLHF.

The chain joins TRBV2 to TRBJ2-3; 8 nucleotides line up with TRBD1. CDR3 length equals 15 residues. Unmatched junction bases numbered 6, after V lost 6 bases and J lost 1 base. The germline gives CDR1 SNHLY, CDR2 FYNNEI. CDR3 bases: TGTGCCAGCAGCGGACAGGGATTTGGCACAGATACGCAGTATTTT. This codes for CASSGQGFGTDTQYF.

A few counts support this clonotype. DNA of the CDR3: TGTGCCAGCAGCTTAAGACCGGGTCAGGGGGCGGTAGAGCAGTACTTC. It encodes CASSLRPGQGAVEQYF. This chain links TRBV7-2 with TRBJ2-7; 8 positions agree with TRBD1. The CDR3 covers 16 residues. CDR1 and CDR2 from the germline V gene are SGHTA and FQGNSA. The junction had 13 bases not matched to a gene; V was cut back by 2 bases and J by 7 bases.

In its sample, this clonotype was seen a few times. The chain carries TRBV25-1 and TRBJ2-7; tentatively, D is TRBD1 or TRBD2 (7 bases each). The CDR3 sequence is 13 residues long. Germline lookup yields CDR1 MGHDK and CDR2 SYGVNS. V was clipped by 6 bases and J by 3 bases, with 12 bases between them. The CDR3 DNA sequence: TGTGCCAGCAGCCAGGGGGGGGTCTACGAGCAGTACTTC. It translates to CASSQGGVYEQYF.

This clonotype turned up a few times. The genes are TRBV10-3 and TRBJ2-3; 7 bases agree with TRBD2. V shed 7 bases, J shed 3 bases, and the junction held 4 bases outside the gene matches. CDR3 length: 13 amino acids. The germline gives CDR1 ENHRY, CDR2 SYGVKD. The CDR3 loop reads CAIMQRGTDTQYF. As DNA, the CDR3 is TGTGCCATCATGCAGCGGGGAACAGATACGCAGTATTTT.

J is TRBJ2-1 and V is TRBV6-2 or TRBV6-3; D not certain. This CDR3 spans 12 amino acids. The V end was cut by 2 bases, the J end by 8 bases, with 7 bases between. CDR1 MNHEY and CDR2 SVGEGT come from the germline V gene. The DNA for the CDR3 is TGTGCCAGCAGTTACGGCCTTGATGAGCAGTTCTTC. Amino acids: CASSYGLDEQFF.